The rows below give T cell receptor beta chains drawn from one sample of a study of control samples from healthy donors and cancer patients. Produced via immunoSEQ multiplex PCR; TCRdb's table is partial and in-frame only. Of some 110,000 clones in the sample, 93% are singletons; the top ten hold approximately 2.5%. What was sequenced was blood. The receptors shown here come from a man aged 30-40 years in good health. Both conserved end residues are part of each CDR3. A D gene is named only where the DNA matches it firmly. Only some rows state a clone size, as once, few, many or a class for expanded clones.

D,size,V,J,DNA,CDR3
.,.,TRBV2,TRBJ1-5,TGTGCCAGCAGTGATATAGTTCAGCCCCAGCATTTT,CASSDIVQPQHF
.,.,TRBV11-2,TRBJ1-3,TGTGCCAGCAGCTTTGGAGGGGATGGAAACACCATATATTTT,CASSFGGDGNTIYF
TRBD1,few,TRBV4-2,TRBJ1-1,TGTGCCAGCAGCCAAGAGGTGGGACAGGGGGGGTTCGCTTTCTTT,CASSQEVGQGGFAFF
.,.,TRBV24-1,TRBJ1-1,TGTGCCACCAGTGACCGTACTCAGGGTACTAGGTCTGAAGCTTTCTTT,CATSDRTQGTRSEAFF
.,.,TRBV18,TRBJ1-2,TGTGCCAGCTCACCGTCAGACAGTCATGGCTACACCTTC,CASSPSDSHGYTF
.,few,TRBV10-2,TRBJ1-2,TGCGCCAGCAGCCCGACACAGGGTCCCTATGGCTACACCTTC,CASSPTQGPYGYTF
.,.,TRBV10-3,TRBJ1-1,TGTGCCATCAGTCCGGACAATCTGAACACTGAAGCTTTCTTT,CAISPDNLNTEAFF
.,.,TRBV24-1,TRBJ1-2,TGTGCCACCAGTGATACCGCAGGTGCTGCTAACTATGGCTACACCTTC,CATSDTAGAANYGYTF
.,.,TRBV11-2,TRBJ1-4,TGTGCCAGCAGACGGATTAATGAAAAACTGTTTTTT,CASRRINEKLFF
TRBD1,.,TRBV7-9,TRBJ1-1,TGTGCCAGCAGCGACAGGGTGGTCAACACTGAAGCTTTCTTT,CASSDRVVNTEAFF
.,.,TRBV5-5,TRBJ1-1,TGTGCCAGCAGCTTGTTTTTGAACACTGAAGCTTTCTTT,CASSLFLNTEAFF
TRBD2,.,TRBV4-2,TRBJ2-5,TGTGCCAGCAGCCAAGACACCGGGACTAGCGGGGGGGAAGAGACCCAGTACTTC,CASSQDTGTSGGEETQYF
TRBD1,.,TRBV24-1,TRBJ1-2,TGTGCCACCAGTGATCCGGGACAGTCATATGGCTACACCTTC,CATSDPGQSYGYTF
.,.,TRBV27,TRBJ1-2,TGTGCCGCTCATGGGGGGCGCGGCTACACCTTC,CAAHGGRGYTF
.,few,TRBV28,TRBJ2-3,TGTGCCAGCAGTTTATTAGGGACGAGGGTTACGCAGTATTTT,CASSLLGTRVTQYF
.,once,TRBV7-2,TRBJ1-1,TGTGCCAGCAGCTTAGGGAGCCAGAACACTGAAGCTTTCTTT,CASSLGSQNTEAFF
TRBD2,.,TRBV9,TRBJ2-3,TGTGCCAGCAGCGTATGGCGGGGGGGCGCAGATACGCAGTATTTT,CASSVWRGGADTQYF
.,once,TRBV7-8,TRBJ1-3,TGTGCCAGCAGCTTAAGTTATCCAGGACAACTAGGAAACACCATATATTTT,CASSLSYPGQLGNTIYF
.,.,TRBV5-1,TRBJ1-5,TGCGCCAGCAGCTTGGGAGGGGGATGGCAGCCCCAGCATTTT,CASSLGGGWQPQHF
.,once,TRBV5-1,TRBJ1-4,TGCGCCAGCAGCTTGCGTGGGATGTCGGAAAAACTGTTTTTT,CASSLRGMSEKLFF
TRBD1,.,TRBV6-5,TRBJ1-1,TGTGCCAGCAGGATACAACAGGGGCCAGAAGCTTTCTTT,CASRIQQGPEAFF
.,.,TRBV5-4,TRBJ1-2,TGTGCCAGCAGCTTGGGGGATACCTATGGCTACACCTTC,CASSLGDTYGYTF
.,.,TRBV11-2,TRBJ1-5,TGTGCCAGCAGCTTAGAAGGTCAGCCCCAGCATTTT,CASSLEGQPQHF
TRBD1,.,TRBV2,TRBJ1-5,TGTGCCAGCAGCCCGACAGGGGGCCTACAACAGCCCCAGCATTTT,CASSPTGGLQQPQHF
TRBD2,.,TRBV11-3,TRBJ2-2,TGTGCCAGCAGCTCTTTTTCTAGCGGTGGCGGGGAGCTGTTTTTT,CASSSFSSGGGELFF
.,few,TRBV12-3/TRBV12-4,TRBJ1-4,TGTGCCAGCAGCCGCACTAATGAAAAACTGTTTTTT,CASSRTNEKLFF
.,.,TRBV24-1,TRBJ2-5,TGTGCCACCAGTGATTTGCAATCGGGGAAGCAAGAGACCCAGTACTTC,CATSDLQSGKQETQYF
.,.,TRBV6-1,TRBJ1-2,TGTGCCAGCAGTGAAGCGGTAGGGGGTGGCTACACCTTC,CASSEAVGGGYTF
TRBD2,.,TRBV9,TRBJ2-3,TGTGCCAGCAGCGTAGGGGCTAGCGGGGTTAGCACAGATACGCAGTATTTT,CASSVGASGVSTDTQYF
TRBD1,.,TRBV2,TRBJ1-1,TGTGCCAGCAGTATCGACCCGGGACAGGGATCAGCTTTCTTT,CASSIDPGQGSAFF
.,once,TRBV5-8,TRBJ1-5,TGTGCCAGCAGCCGCGACGGCGCAGGGGTGAACAATCAGCCCCAGCATTTT,CASSRDGAGVNNQPQHF
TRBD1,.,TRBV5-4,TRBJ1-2,TGTGCCAGCAGGCGGACAGGGGTGGGTGGCTACACCTTC,CASRRTGVGGYTF
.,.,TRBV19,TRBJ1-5,TGTGCCAGTACCTCGACAGGTATCAATAGCAATCAGCCCCAGCATTTT,CASTSTGINSNQPQHF